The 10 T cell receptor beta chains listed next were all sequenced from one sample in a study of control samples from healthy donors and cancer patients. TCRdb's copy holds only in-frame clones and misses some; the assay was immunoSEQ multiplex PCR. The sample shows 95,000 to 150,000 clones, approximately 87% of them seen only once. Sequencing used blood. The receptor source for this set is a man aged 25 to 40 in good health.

CDR3 in amino acids: CASSHLTGPYEQYF. The CDR3, as DNA: TGTGCCAGCAGCCACCTTACAGGGCCCTACGAGCAGTACTTC. V usage is TRBV4-2 and J usage is TRBJ2-7; the D gene is possibly TRBD1 (6 bases). V dropped 3 bases and J dropped 2 bases, with 11 bases sitting between them. Germline CDR1 is LGHNA and CDR2 is YNFKEQ. The CDR3 consists of 14 residues.

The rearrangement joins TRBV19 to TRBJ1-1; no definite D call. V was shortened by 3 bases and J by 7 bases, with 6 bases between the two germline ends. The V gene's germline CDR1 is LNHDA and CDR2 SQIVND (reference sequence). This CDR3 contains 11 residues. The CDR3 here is CASSIQVEAFF. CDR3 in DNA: TGTGCCAGTAGTATCCAGGTTGAAGCTTTCTTT.

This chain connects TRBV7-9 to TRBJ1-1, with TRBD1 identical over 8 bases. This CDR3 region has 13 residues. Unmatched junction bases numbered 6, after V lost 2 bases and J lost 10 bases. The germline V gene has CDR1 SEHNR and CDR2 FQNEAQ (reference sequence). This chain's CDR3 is CASSLPQGASAFF. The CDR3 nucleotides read TGTGCCAGCAGCTTACCGCAGGGGGCGTCAGCTTTCTTT.

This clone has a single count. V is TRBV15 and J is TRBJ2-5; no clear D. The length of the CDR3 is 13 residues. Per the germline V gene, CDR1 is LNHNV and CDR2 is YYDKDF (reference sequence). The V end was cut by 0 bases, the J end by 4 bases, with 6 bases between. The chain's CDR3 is CATSRDHGETQYF. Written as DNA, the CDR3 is TGTGCCACCAGCAGAGATCACGGAGAGACCCAGTACTTC.

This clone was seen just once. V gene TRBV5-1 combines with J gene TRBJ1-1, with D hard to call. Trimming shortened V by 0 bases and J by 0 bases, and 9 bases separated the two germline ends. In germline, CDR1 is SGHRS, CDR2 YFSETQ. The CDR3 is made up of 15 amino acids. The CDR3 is CASSLGATVNTEAFF. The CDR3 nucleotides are TGCGCCAGCAGCTTGGGGGCTACGGTGAACACTGAAGCTTTCTTT.

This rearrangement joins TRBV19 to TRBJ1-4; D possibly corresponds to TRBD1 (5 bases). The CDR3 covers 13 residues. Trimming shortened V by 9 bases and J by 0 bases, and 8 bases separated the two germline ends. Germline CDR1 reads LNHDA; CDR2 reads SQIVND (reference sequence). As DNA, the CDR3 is TGTGCCAGCACACAGGCAACTAATGAAAAACTGTTTTTT. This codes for CASTQATNEKLFF.

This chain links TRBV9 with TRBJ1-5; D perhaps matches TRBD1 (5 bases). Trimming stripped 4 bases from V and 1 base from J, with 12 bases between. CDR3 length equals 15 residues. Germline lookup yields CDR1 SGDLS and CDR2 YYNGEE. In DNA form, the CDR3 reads TGTGCCAGCAGCACCGGGACGGGGAGCAATCAGCCCCAGCATTTT. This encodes CASSTGTGSNQPQHF.

The chain's CDR3 is CASSQDPGRLVTLSDTQYF. The DNA for the CDR3 is TGTGCCAGCAGCCAAGATCCTGGGAGACTAGTGACTCTATCGGATACGCAGTATTTT. The rearrangement uses TRBV4-2 and TRBJ2-3, with D tentatively TRBD2 (6 bases). The germline CDR1 and CDR2 sequences are LGHNA and YNFKEQ. The germline V and J ends were trimmed by 0 bases and 6 bases, with 25 bases remaining between them. The CDR3 contains 19 residues.

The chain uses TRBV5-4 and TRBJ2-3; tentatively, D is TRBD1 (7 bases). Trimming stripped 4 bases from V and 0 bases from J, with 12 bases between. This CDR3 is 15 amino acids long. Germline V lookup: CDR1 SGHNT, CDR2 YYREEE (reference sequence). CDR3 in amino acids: CASSAGQPSTDTQYF. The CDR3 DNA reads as TGTGCCAGCAGCGCGGGACAGCCTAGCACAGATACGCAGTATTTT.

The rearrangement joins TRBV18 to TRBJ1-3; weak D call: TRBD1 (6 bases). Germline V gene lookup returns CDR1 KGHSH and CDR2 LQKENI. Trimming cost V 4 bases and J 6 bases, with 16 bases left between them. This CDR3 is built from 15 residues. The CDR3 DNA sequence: TGTGCCAGCTCACGGGAAACGGGGGCGGAAAACACCATATATTTT. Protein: CASSRETGAENTIYF.